The source of this T cell receptor beta chain is a study of cytomegalovirus exposure and HLA in healthy donors. The PCR made use of 60 Vbeta and 13 Jbeta primers. Produced via immunoSEQ multiplex PCR; TCRdb's table is partial and in-frame only. In the table there are 110,000 to 150,000 clones, approximately 77% of which are singletons. General study results and limits: In a later analysis, TCR beta V- and J-gene trimming showed a link to a missense DCLRE1C variant.

Comments on this clone: Its antigen remains unknown.

Germline V gene data show CDR1 as LGHNA and CDR2 as YSLEER. With V trimmed by 3 bases and J by 0 bases, 11 bases remained unmatched. The CDR3 has 20 residues. The chain couples TRBV4-3 to TRBJ2-1; 13 bases map to TRBD2. Sequencing was carried out using PBMCs. This receptor was taken from a woman aged 50 to 60 in good health and CMV-seronegative. The CDR3 region is CASSHRRGLAGPSSYNEQFF. CDR3 nucleotide sequence: TGCGCCAGCAGCCACCGGAGGGGACTAGCGGGGCCGAGCTCCTACAATGAGCAGTTCTTC.